This TCR beta chain came from a study of T cells in tuberculosis. Each clinical donor contributed on average around 110,000 T cells from unsorted cryopreserved PBMC. Concerning this clone itself: Antigen: not known.

The V and J ends lost 4 bases and 4 bases, in that order; junction bases with no gene match: 10. The CDR3 is made up of 16 amino acids. Germline lookup yields CDR1 SGHNT and CDR2 YYREEE (reference sequence). Clones were sequenced by immunoSEQ multiplex PCR, and TCRdb holds only the in-frame ones, with some missing. The sample carries some 22,000 clones, about 96% recorded once. Findings and caveats of the study: Smaller alpha distances in active tuberculosis partly reflected shorter CDR3-alpha lengths. Using the GMM-specific repertoire gave more than 85% accuracy versus roughly 74% with motifs.

The V call is TRBV5-4, the J call TRBJ1-4; 7 bases map to TRBD1. The specimen was PBMCs. The origin of this receptor is a donor aged 10-29 years with latent tuberculosis or without tuberculosis infection. The DNA for the CDR3 is TGTGCCAGCAGCCACGGGCGACAGGGCCTTAATGAAAAACTGTTTTTT. Amino acid sequence: CASSHGRQGLNEKLFF.